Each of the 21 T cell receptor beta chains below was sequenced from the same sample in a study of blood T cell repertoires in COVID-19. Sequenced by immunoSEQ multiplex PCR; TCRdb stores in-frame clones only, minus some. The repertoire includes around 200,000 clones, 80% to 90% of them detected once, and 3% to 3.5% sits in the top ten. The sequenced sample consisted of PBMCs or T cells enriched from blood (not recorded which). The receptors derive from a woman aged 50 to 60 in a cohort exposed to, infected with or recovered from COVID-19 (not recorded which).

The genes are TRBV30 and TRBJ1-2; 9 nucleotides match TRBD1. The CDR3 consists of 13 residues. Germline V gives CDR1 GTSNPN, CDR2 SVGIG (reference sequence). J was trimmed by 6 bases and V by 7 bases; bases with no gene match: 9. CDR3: CAFSRQGVNGYTF. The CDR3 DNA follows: TGTGCCTTCTCCCGACAGGGGGTGAATGGCTACACCTTC.

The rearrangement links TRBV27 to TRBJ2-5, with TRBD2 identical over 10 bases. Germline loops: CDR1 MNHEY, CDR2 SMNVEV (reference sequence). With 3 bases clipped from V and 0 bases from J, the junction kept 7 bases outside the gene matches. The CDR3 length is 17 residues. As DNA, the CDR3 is TGTGCCAGCAGTTTGTTAGCGGGGGGCCTATACCAAGAGACCCAGTACTTC. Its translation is CASSLLAGGLYQETQYF.

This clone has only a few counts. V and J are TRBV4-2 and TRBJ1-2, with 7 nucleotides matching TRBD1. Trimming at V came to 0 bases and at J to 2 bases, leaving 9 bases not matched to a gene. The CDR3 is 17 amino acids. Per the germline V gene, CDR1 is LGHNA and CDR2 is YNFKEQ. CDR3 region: CASSQDRVTTGNYGYTF. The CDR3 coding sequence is TGTGCCAGCAGCCAAGATCGGGTTACGACAGGGAACTATGGCTACACCTTC.

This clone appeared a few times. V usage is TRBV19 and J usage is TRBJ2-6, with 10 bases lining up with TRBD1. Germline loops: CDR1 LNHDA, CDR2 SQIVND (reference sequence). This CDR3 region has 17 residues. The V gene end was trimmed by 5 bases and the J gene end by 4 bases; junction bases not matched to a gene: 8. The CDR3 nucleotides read TGTGCCAGTAGTTTGGGACAGGGGTCAAGCGGGGCCAACGTCCTGACTTTC. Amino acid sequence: CASSLGQGSSGANVLTF.

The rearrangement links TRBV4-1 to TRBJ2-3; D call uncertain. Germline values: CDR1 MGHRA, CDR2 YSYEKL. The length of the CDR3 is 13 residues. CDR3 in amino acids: CAGSSRGTDTQYF. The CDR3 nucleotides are TGCGCAGGCTCCTCTCGGGGCACAGATACGCAGTATTTT.

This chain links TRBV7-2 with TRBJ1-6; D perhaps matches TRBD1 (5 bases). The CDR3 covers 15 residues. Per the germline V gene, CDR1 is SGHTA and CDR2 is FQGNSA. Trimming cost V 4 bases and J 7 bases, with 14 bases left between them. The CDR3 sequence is CASSSQDILNSPLHF. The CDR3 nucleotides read TGTGCCAGCAGCTCCCAGGACATTTTAAATTCACCCCTCCACTTT.

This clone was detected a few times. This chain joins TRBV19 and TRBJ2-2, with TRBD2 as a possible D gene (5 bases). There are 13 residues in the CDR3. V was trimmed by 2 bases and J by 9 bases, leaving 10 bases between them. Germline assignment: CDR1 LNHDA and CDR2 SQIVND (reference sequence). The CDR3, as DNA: TGTGCCAGTAGTATAAGTGGAGGAAGGGAGCTGTTTTTT. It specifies CASSISGGRELFF.

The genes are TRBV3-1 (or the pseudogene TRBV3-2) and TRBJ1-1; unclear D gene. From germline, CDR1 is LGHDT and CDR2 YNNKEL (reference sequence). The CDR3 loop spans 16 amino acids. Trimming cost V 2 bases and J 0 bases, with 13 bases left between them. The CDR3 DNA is TGTGCCAGCAGCCAACGGCGGCAGCCCATGAACACTGAAGCTTTCTTT. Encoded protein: CASSQRRQPMNTEAFF.

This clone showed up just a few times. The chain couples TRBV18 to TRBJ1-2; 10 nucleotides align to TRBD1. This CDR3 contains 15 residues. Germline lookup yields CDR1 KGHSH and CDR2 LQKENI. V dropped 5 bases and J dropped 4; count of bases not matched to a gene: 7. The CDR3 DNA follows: TGTGCCAGCTCATCTCCCGGGACAGGGGTCTATGGCTACACCTTC. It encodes CASSSPGTGVYGYTF.

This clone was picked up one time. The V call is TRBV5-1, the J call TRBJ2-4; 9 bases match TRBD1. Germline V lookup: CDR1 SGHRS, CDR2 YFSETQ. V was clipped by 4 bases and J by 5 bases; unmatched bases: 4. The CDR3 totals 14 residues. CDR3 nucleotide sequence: TGCGCCAGCAGCCGACAGGGGGGAGAAAACATTCAGTACTTC. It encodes CASSRQGGENIQYF.

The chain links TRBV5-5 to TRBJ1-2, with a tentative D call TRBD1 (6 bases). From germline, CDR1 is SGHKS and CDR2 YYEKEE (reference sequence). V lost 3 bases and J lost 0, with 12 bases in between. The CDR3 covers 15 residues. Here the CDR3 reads CASSSRDTANYGYTF. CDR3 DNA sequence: TGTGCCAGCAGCTCCCGGGACACCGCTAACTATGGCTACACCTTC.

The CDR3 protein is CASRLTGRQPQHF. Here the CDR3 DNA reads TGTGCCAGCAGATTGACAGGGCGTCAGCCCCAGCATTTT. The chain recombines TRBV27 with TRBJ1-5, with 7 nucleotides matching TRBD1. CDR1 is MNHEY and CDR2 is SMNVEV in the germline V gene (reference sequence). The V gene end was trimmed by 6 bases and the J gene end by 6 bases; junction bases not matched to a gene: 5. This CDR3 region has 13 residues.

The CDR3 DNA is TGTGCCAGCAGCCGAAATTACATCGAAGCTTTCTTT. Encoded protein: CASSRNYIEAFF. The V gene is TRBV11-2, the J gene TRBJ1-1; D remains unclear. The CDR3 is made up of 12 amino acids. From germline, CDR1 is SGHAT and CDR2 FQNNGV. Trimming removed 5 bases at V and 8 bases at J, with 12 bases between.

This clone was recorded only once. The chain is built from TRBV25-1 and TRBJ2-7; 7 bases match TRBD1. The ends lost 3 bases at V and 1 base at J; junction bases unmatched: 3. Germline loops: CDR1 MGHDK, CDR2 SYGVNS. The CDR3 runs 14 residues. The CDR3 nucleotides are TGTGCCAGCAGTGAGGGGACAGTTTCCTACGAGCAGTACTTC. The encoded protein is CASSEGTVSYEQYF.

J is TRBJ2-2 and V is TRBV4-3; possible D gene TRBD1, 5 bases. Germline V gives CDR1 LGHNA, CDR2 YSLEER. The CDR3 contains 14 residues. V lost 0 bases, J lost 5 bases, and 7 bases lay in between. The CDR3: CASSQDAGTGELFF. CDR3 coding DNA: TGCGCCAGCAGCCAAGATGCAGGGACCGGGGAGCTGTTTTTT.

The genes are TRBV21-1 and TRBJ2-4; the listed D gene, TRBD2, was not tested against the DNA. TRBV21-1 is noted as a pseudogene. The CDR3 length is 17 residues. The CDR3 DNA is TGTGCCAGCAGCCAGAGGGTGGGAAAACGGAGGGAAAACATTCAGTACTTC. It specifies CASSQRVGKRRENIQYF.

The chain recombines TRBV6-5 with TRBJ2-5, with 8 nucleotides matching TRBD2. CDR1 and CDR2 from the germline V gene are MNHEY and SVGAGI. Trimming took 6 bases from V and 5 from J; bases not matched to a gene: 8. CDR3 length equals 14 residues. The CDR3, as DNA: TGTGCCAGCAGACCATCGGGGGGGCGGGAGACCCAGTACTTC. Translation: CASRPSGGRETQYF.

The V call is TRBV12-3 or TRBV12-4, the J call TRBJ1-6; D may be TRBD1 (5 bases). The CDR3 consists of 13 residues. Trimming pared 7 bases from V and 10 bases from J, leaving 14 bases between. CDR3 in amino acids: CASNHRWTSPLHF. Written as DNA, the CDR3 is TGTGCCAGCAATCACAGGTGGACCTCACCCCTCCACTTT.

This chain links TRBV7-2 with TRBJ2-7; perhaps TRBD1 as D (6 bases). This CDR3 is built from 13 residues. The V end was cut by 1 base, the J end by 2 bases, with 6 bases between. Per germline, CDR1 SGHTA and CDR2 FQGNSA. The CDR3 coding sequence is TGTGCCAGCAGCTTAGACAGGGCCTACGAGCAGTACTTC. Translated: CASSLDRAYEQYF.

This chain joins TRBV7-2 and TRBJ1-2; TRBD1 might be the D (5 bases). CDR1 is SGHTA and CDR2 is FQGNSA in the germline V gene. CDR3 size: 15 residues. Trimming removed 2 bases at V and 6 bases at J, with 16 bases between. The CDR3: CASSLKMGLPNGYTF. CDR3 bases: TGTGCCAGCAGCTTAAAAATGGGGCTCCCGAATGGCTACACCTTC.

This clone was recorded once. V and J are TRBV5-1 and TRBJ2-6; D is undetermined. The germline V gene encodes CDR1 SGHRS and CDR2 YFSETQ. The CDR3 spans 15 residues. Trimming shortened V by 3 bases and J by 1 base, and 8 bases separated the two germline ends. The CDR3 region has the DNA TGCGCCAGCAGCTCCCGCGGTTCTGGGGCCAACGTCCTGACTTTC. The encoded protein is CASSSRGSGANVLTF.